The clone carrying this T cell receptor (beta chain) appeared a few times. Its target is unknown. The data derive from a study of blood T cells in healthy people across ages. With a J-beta primer mix and a sample-barcoded 5' primer, a second PCR ran roughly 6 to 11 cycles. TCRdb recomputed calls from the 5' RACE reads with MiXCR, one row per CDR3 protein. The table includes 1.2 million to 1.5 million distinct CDR3 sequences, around two fifths detected once. General observations from the study: TCR beta diversity per million T cells fell roughly linearly with age.

With 0 bases clipped from V and 2 bases from J, the junction kept 5 bases outside the gene matches. This CDR3 contains 15 residues. Germline lookup yields CDR1 DFQATT and CDR2 SNEGSKA (reference sequence). Sequencing was done on a sample of blood. The clonotype originates from a young woman in good health. The J gene is TRBJ2-7, the V gene TRBV20-1, with 9 bases aligning to TRBD2. CDR3 in amino acids: CSARDVGLATYEQYF. The DNA of the CDR3 is TGCAGTGCTAGAGACGTCGGACTAGCGACCTACGAGCAGTACTTC.